This is a list of T cell receptor beta chains from one sample in a study of blood T cell repertoires in COVID-19. Repertoires were generated with immunoSEQ multiplex PCR, while TCRdb's copy carries only in-frame clones and drops some. The sample holds about 480,000 clones, approximately 91% seen once. Input material: peripheral blood. These receptors were collected from a woman aged 45 to 65 with COVID-19, enrolled during active disease. CDR3s include the opening cysteine and the closing phenylalanine or tryptophan. Rows may omit the clone size; those that give it use once, few, many or a size class.

size: .
V: TRBV5-1
J: TRBJ2-3
CDR3: CASSLGETYYTDTQYF

size: .
V: TRBV6-6
J: TRBJ1-2
CDR3: CASSWGDRLSGYTF

size: .
V: TRBV5-1
J: TRBJ1-6
CDR3: CASSLEQGGHSPLHF

size: .
V: TRBV4-1
J: TRBJ2-4
CDR3: CASSLRRGPGNIQYF

size: .
V: TRBV5-4
J: TRBJ1-4
CDR3: CASSHPSTGDGKLFF

size: .
V: TRBV5-1
J: TRBJ2-3
CDR3: CASSREGQGSTDTQYF

size: once
V: TRBV6-5
J: TRBJ1-2
CDR3: CASSSRAGYGYTF

size: .
V: TRBV5-4
J: TRBJ1-2
CDR3: CASSLPEVGGRGYTF

size: .
V: TRBV9
J: TRBJ2-1
CDR3: CASSTQGHEQFF

size: .
V: TRBV2
J: TRBJ1-5
CDR3: CASSDGTEGAYSNQPQHF

size: .
V: TRBV29-1
J: TRBJ2-7
CDR3: CSAPDGAGQYF

size: .
V: TRBV6-5
J: TRBJ1-2
CDR3: CATQAGTGYGYTF

size: .
V: TRBV30
J: TRBJ1-1
CDR3: CAWRVIQGEAFF

size: few
V: TRBV2
J: TRBJ1-3
CDR3: CASSPGQRGSLEDTIYF

size: .
V: TRBV10-1
J: TRBJ2-7
CDR3: CATSRQGSYEQYF

size: once
V: TRBV2
J: TRBJ1-5
CDR3: CASSGPYQPQHF

size: .
V: TRBV7-2
J: TRBJ2-1
CDR3: CASSPSGGAYNEQFF

size: .
V: TRBV2
J: TRBJ2-5
CDR3: CASSDDRGETQYF

size: .
V: TRBV30
J: TRBJ2-1
CDR3: CAWRQASSYNEQFF

size: once
V: TRBV9
J: TRBJ1-1
CDR3: CASSGQGRPEAFF

size: .
V: TRBV14
J: TRBJ1-6
CDR3: CANPPTGSYNSPLHF

size: few
V: TRBV15
J: TRBJ1-4
CDR3: CATSERDRANEKLFF

size: .
V: TRBV4-1
J: TRBJ1-2
CDR3: CASSQEDRVHGYTF

size: once
V: TRBV6-5
J: TRBJ1-3
CDR3: CASRYQGASGNTIYF

size: .
V: TRBV3-1/TRBV3-2
J: TRBJ1-5
CDR3: CASSQGEQGPESFQPQHF

size: .
V: TRBV25-1
J: TRBJ1-1
CDR3: CASSEPGQILTEAFF

size: .
V: TRBV19
J: TRBJ2-7
CDR3: CASSILGGMTYEQYF

size: .
V: TRBV5-1
J: TRBJ1-4
CDR3: CASRQFSNEKLFF

size: .
V: TRBV28
J: TRBJ2-1
CDR3: CASSQSGLAGGNYNEQFF

size: .
V: TRBV24-1
J: TRBJ2-3
CDR3: CATSSTGDTQYF

size: .
V: TRBV7-9
J: TRBJ1-6
CDR3: CASSGQGSRLNSPLHF

size: .
V: TRBV7-8
J: TRBJ1-1
CDR3: CASSLELWGLGAEAFF

size: .
V: TRBV6-1
J: TRBJ2-6
CDR3: CASSEVSGGANVLTF

size: .
V: TRBV4-2
J: TRBJ2-1
CDR3: CASSRDRDNEQFF

size: .
V: TRBV24-1
J: TRBJ2-5
CDR3: CATSEPQGAQYF

size: .
V: TRBV7-9
J: TRBJ1-2
CDR3: CASSGIDRAGQIGGYTF

size: .
V: TRBV5-6
J: TRBJ1-1
CDR3: CASSYGTGGEAFF

size: .
V: TRBV29-1
J: TRBJ2-1
CDR3: CSVDLAAPYNEQFF

size: .
V: TRBV9
J: TRBJ1-2
CDR3: CASSVGGLLDYGYTF

size: .
V: TRBV30
J: TRBJ2-5
CDR3: CAWSFGSGEETQYF

size: .
V: TRBV7-6
J: TRBJ2-3
CDR3: CASSHGQGGTDTQYF

size: .
V: TRBV5-1
J: TRBJ2-6
CDR3: CASSPTSVLSSGANVLTF

size: few
V: TRBV7-8
J: TRBJ2-3
CDR3: CASGGGADTQYF

size: .
V: TRBV11-2
J: TRBJ2-2
CDR3: CASSPLGGVWTGELFF

size: .
V: TRBV2
J: TRBJ2-1
CDR3: CASSAFPPGQRLNEQFF

size: .
V: TRBV7-2
J: TRBJ1-1
CDR3: CASSLVSELKAGEAFF

size: .
V: TRBV7-2
J: TRBJ2-1
CDR3: CASSLASGPYNEQFF

size: .
V: TRBV4-1
J: TRBJ2-7
CDR3: CASSRRQGNYEQYF

size: .
V: TRBV6-5
J: TRBJ1-3
CDR3: CASRPGQGGRNTIYF

size: .
V: TRBV12-5
J: TRBJ2-3
CDR3: CASGLDRVADTQYF

size: .
V: TRBV30
J: TRBJ1-2
CDR3: CAWISRAPGYYGYTF

size: .
V: TRBV6-1
J: TRBJ2-3
CDR3: CASSDRGITDTQYF

size: .
V: TRBV3-1/TRBV3-2
J: TRBJ2-2
CDR3: CASSQDVEQGAAGELFF

size: .
V: TRBV7-3
J: TRBJ2-1
CDR3: CASSLGGSYNEQFF

size: .
V: TRBV7-9
J: TRBJ1-2
CDR3: CASSFTGESYTF